This TCR beta chain was observed in a study of blood T cell repertoires in COVID-19. Study details: Samples representing acute and convalescent COVID-19 were sourced from the United States, Italy and Spain.

The CDR3 extends over 14 amino acids. CDR1 is LNHDA, CDR2 SQIVND, per germline (reference sequence). Trimming took 6 bases from V and 4 from J; bases not matched to a gene: 6. Authors' data handling: Researchers report that nucleated cell counts were estimated from reference gene primer amplification. Sequenced by immunoSEQ multiplex PCR; TCRdb stores in-frame clones only, minus some. D and trimming come from the DNA, and the V and J calls and clone size come from that table. The data contain under 130,000 clones, approximately 90% of them singletons. The sequence was collected from a woman of 80 years or more with acute or convalescent COVID-19. The V call is TRBV19, the J call TRBJ1-2; 9 bases fit TRBD1. Input material: peripheral blood. This CDR3 reads CASRTGQGIYGYTF. Here the CDR3 DNA reads TGTGCCAGTAGAACGGGACAGGGAATCTATGGCTACACCTTC.